Listed below are T cell receptor beta chains from one sample, sequenced in a study of blood T cell repertoires in COVID-19. Sequencing used immunoSEQ multiplex PCR; TCRdb keeps in-frame clones, though not all of them. In the table there are 250,000 or so clones, approximately 85% of which are singletons. Sequencing was carried out using PBMCs or T cells enriched from blood (not recorded which). All receptors come from a woman aged 45-59 years who had been exposed to COVID-19. Both conserved end residues are part of each CDR3. A D gene is named only where the DNA matches it firmly. Rows give clone size only sometimes, using once, few, many, or a class for an expanded clone.

size,J,D,V,CDR3,DNA
NA,TRBJ1-1,TRBD1,TRBV3-1/TRBV3-2,CASSRTPGTGGAEAFF,TGTGCCAGCAGCCGAACGCCCGGGACAGGGGGCGCTGAAGCTTTCTTT
NA,TRBJ2-7,NA,TRBV11-2,CASSLGRGITYEQYF,TGTGCCAGCAGCTTAGGACGCGGGATTACCTACGAGCAGTACTTC
NA,TRBJ2-2,TRBD1,TRBV7-3,CASSRYPSTGWATGELFF,TGTGCCAGCAGCCGCTACCCATCGACAGGGTGGGCGACCGGGGAGCTGTTTTTT
NA,TRBJ2-5,TRBD2,TRBV5-1,CASSSETPSGGIEYF,TGCGCCAGCAGCTCTGAAACTCCTAGCGGGGGGATTGAGTACTTC
NA,TRBJ1-2,NA,TRBV19,CASSQGRGYGYTF,TGTGCCAGTAGTCAGGGTAGAGGCTATGGCTACACCTTC
NA,TRBJ1-6,TRBD1,TRBV3-1/TRBV3-2,CASSHIGQGAYNSPLHF,TGTGCCAGCAGCCATATAGGACAGGGGGCCTATAATTCACCCCTCCACTTT
NA,TRBJ2-3,TRBD1,TRBV29-1,CSVEDPQGATSTDTQYF,TGCAGCGTTGAAGACCCACAGGGGGCTACTAGCACAGATACGCAGTATTTT
few,TRBJ1-6,NA,TRBV18,CASSRETGGSLHF,TGTGCCAGCTCACGGGAGACGGGGGGGTCCCTCCACTTT
NA,TRBJ1-1,NA,TRBV4-3,CASSQGGQLSTEAFF,TGCGCCAGCAGCCAAGGTGGACAGTTGAGCACTGAAGCTTTCTTT
NA,TRBJ1-2,NA,TRBV28,CASSPQSGYTF,TGTGCCAGCAGTCCCCAATCCGGCTACACCTTC
NA,TRBJ1-2,NA,TRBV6-2/TRBV6-3,CASSPRRTNNYGYTF,TGTGCCAGCAGCCCCCGACGGACTAATAACTATGGCTACACCTTC
NA,TRBJ1-2,NA,TRBV7-2,CASSLEPGQVGATRGYTF,TGTGCCAGCAGCTTAGAGCCTGGGCAGGTGGGGGCCACGAGAGGCTACACCTTC
NA,TRBJ2-1,TRBD2,TRBV7-2,CASSPRPGGDNEQFF,TGTGCCAGCAGCCCCCGGCCGGGGGGTGACAATGAGCAGTTCTTC
NA,TRBJ2-3,NA,TRBV10-3,CAISDGDTQYF,TGTGCCATCAGTGACGGGGATACGCAGTATTTT
NA,TRBJ1-1,NA,TRBV29-1,CSARYRDSGEAFF,TGCAGCGCACGATACAGGGATTCGGGTGAAGCTTTCTTT